This T cell receptor (beta chain) came from a study of PD-L1 blockade in urothelial cancer (dated by TCRdb to about 2017). Describing the broader study: Every patient began therapy in 2014 and was given atezolizumab 1,200 mg intravenously every 3 weeks. TCR sequencing covered pretreatment tumor samples and matched, serially collected peripheral blood taken before and after atezolizumab treatment. About 85% of the roughly 29 patients were males with bladder-origin urothelial cancer, and 18 of 29 reported a prior smoking history. Durable clinical benefit was achieved by nine patients and was not achieved by 20 patients. In the same patients who had TCR sequencing, pretreatment tumors also underwent whole exome sequencing and RNA sequencing. The study, an exploratory multi-omic analysis, examined somatic, immune and clinical correlates of response to PD-L1 blockade with atezolizumab in urothelial cancer. Blood samples were analyzed 3 weeks after the start of treatment (second dose) and 6 weeks after the start of treatment. Patients had an ECOG performance status of 0 or 1 and had received between 0 and 3 prior chemotherapy regimens. Blood samples yielded a median of 141,255 T cells and more than 80,000 unique TCRs, with median clonality approximately 0.08. Around 30 patients had pretreatment blood TCR-seq, approximately 24 had at least one posttreatment blood collection, and approximately 24 had tumor TCR-seq. Progression-free survival longer than 6 months counted as durable clinical benefit, and TCR features were additionally tested against both progression-free and overall survival. The study at large found these results: Because the sample size was small (n ≈ 29) and many of the analyses were exploratory, the results are meant to be hypothesis-generating. Improved progression-free and overall survival was associated with having pretreatment peripheral blood TCR clonality below the median. Among patients with durable benefit, tumor-associated TCR clones showed greater expansion in peripheral blood 3 weeks after treatment started (n ≈ 20, p = 0.022).

To estimate absolute template abundance from read counts, synthetic TCR analog templates were spiked into each PCR. The immunoSEQ assay used bias-controlled V and J gene primers to amplify TCRbeta CDR3 regions from genomic DNA. Sequencing of rearranged TCRbeta segments was done at approximately 20X coverage. The authors processed their data as follows. Sequencing errors were corrected by clustering, and CDR3s were annotated against IMGT so that V, D and J genes could be assigned. Downstream analyses used only productive TCRbeta rearrangements and left out out-of-frame or stop-codon sequences. To compute clonality, Shannon entropy was normalized by the log of the number of unique productive sequences and then subtracted from one. Fisher's exact test with Benjamini-Hochberg correction, at a threshold of adjusted p below 0.01, was used to find clones that differed between time points or between blood and tumor. TCRdb obtained this table from immuneACCESS and retained in-frame rearrangements with V and J assigned. These tables miss some clones; where compared with another copy, unresolved V genes account for less than half of the shortfall, and the remainder is unexplained. That table is the source of V, J and clone size, and D and trimming were worked out from the DNA. Recorded for this sample are about 88,000 clones; 90% of them occurred a single time. The top ten clones comprise approximately 10% of the sample.

The table lists this clone with a few counts. Its antigen remains unidentified. No qualities accompany the bases; no much larger clone lies one base away. A cohort of around 28 patients with locally advanced or metastatic urothelial carcinoma, treated at Memorial Sloan Kettering on a trial protocol, was included. Peripheral blood mononuclear cells were collected pretreatment and during treatment, at between 1 and 8 total time points per patient. The Qiagen DNeasy Blood extraction kit was used to purify genomic DNA from total PBMCs and tumor samples. PBMCs were collected pretreatment and during treatment, and were isolated and stored as previously described. The V and J ends are trimmed by 4 bases and 8 bases, leaving 11 bases between them. The CDR1 and CDR2 encoded by the germline V gene (reference sequence) are DFQATT and SNEGSKA. Counted from cysteine to phenylalanine, this CDR3 has 11 amino acids. Only the CDR3 DNA is retained, 33 bases long and in frame from the first base.

The chain is made from TRBV20-1 and TRBJ1-1; no D segment can be confidently identified. The receptor's source is a man in his 60s with urothelial cancer. The material was PBMCs, obtained around atezolizumab (anti-PD-L1) treatment. Read as DNA, the sequence is TGCAGTGCTAACAGTTTACTCGAAGCTTTCTTT. Protein translation: CSANSLLEAFF.